This T cell receptor (beta chain) was captured by sequencing in a study of blood T cell repertoires in COVID-19. Study context: PBMCs, B-cell-depleted T cells, or T cells were the source of the cDNA or gDNA that made up the material.

This CDR3 has 13 residues. Trimming pared 5 bases from V and 2 bases from J, leaving 9 bases between. Per the germline V gene, CDR1 is LGHDT and CDR2 is YNNKEL (reference sequence). This table comes from immunoSEQ multiplex PCR, and its TCRdb copy is limited to in-frame clones, with some not included. The sample records about 170,000 clones, more than 75% being singletons. This clonotype was sampled from a woman older than 75 with COVID-19, enrolled during active disease. The material sequenced was peripheral blood. V gene TRBV3-1 (or the pseudogene TRBV3-2) combines with J gene TRBJ1-1, with D possibly matching TRBD1 (6 bases). CDR3 DNA sequence: TGTGCCAGCAGCTCACAGGGTAACACTGAAGCTTTCTTT. Translation gives CASSSQGNTEAFF.